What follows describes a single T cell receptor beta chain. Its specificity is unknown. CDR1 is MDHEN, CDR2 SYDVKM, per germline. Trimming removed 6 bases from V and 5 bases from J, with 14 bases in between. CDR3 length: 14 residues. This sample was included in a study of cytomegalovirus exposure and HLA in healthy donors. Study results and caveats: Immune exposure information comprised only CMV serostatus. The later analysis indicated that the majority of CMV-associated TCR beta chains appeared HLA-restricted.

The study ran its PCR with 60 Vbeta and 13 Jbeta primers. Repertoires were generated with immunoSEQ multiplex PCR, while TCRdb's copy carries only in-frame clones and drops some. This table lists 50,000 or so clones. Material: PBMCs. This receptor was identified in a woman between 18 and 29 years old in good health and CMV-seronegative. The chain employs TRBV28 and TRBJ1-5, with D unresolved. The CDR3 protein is CASRPGEGYQPQHF. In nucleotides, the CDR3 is TGTGCCAGCAGGCCCGGGGAGGGATATCAGCCCCAGCATTTT.